By its share, the clone carrying this T cell receptor beta chain is medium-sized. What it binds is not known. TCRdb reprocessed the 5' RACE reads with MiXCR, giving one entry per CDR3 protein. The table has approximately 6,800 distinct CDR3 sequences, 13% seen once. The V and J ends lost 4 bases and 0 bases respectively, with 11 bases between them. Germline loops: CDR1 DFQATT, CDR2 SNEGSKA (reference sequence). This CDR3 has 14 residues. The sample's time point: sample taken at primary tumor resection. Samples were donated by 72 untreated early-stage non-small cell lung cancer patients. From tumor, nontumor lung or frozen PBMC, whole RNA was taken unsorted for sequencing. The data derive from a study of spatial heterogeneity in lung cancer. Broader study findings: Tumoral mutation counts were tracked by counts of expanded intratumoral alpha and beta TCRs.

The starting material was lung tumor tissue, obtained at surgery. The source of this sequence is a male donor with early-stage non-small cell lung cancer. The rearrangement links TRBV20-1 to TRBJ2-3; unclear D gene. The CDR3 is CSANRVTSTDTQYF. The CDR3 DNA sequence: TGCAGTGCTAATCGGGTTACTAGCACAGATACGCAGTATTTT.